This T cell receptor (beta chain) was recovered during a study of cytomegalovirus exposure and HLA in healthy donors. Regarding the study as a whole: From TCR beta sequences, most subjects' HLA-A and HLA-B alleles were reportedly predicted accurately.

Germline-derived CDR1 and CDR2 are SGHNT and YENEEA. The CDR3 totals 15 residues. The V end was cut by 0 bases, the J end by 1 base, with 9 bases between. Worth noting for this clone: Its target is unknown.

PCR primers comprised 60 Vbeta and 13 Jbeta primers. Repertoires were generated with immunoSEQ multiplex PCR, while TCRdb's copy carries only in-frame clones and drops some. The top ten hold approximately 8.3% of the sample, which has about 200,000 clones, roughly an eighth seen once. The chain carries TRBV11-3 and TRBJ1-1; D gene ambiguous. The sequenced material came from PBMCs. The receptor was isolated from a man aged 50-59 years in good health and CMV-seropositive. The CDR3 region is CASSLDRTRNTEAFF. CDR3 in DNA: TGTGCCAGCAGCTTAGACCGTACAAGGAACACTGAAGCTTTCTTT.